This entry concerns a single T cell receptor beta chain. V gave up 8 bases and J gave up 6 bases, with 7 bases separating them. This CDR3 region has 11 residues. CDR1 MNHNS and CDR2 SASEGT come from the germline V gene. The PCR made use of 60 Vbeta and 13 Jbeta primers. Method: immunoSEQ multiplex PCR; TCRdb's copy keeps in-frame clones and lacks some. The data hold some 45,000 clones, with over 60% observed a single time. This sample is part of a study of cytomegalovirus exposure and HLA in healthy donors. The chain employs TRBV6-1 and TRBJ1-4, with a weak D call TRBD1 (6 bases). The sample consisted of PBMCs. This sequence originates from a woman in her twenties or thirties in good health and CMV-seronegative. Written as DNA, the CDR3 is TGTGCCAGCGGACAGTATGAAAAACTGTTTTTT. Translating it yields CASGQYEKLFF.